One sample yielded the 8 T cell receptor beta chains listed below, sequenced in a study of control samples from healthy donors and cancer patients. TCRdb keeps only in-frame clones here, not all; method: immunoSEQ multiplex PCR. The table includes more than 65,000 clones, 70% to 90% detected once. The source material was PBMCs. The receptors originated from a woman aged 60-75 years with head and neck cancer.

The gene calls are TRBV5-4 and TRBJ2-2; possibly TRBD1 or TRBD2 for D (5 bases each). CDR3 size: 15 residues. V dropped 2 bases and J dropped 6 bases, with 14 bases sitting between them. Per germline, CDR1 SGHNT and CDR2 YYREEE (reference sequence). This chain's CDR3 is CASSLTGTEAGELFF. The CDR3 coding sequence is TGTGCCAGCAGCTTAACAGGAACGGAGGCCGGGGAGCTGTTTTTT.

The chain couples TRBV29-1 to TRBJ2-5; 9 nucleotides align to TRBD2. The CDR3 totals 15 residues. V dropped 1 base and J dropped 1; count of bases not matched to a gene: 4. Per the germline V gene, CDR1 is SQVTM and CDR2 is ANQGSEA. In nucleotides, the CDR3 is TGCAGCGTTGAAGGGAGCGGGAGGTTCCAAGAGACCCAGTACTTC. Translating gives CSVEGSGRFQETQYF.

The V and J genes are TRBV7-8 and TRBJ2-1, with D tentatively TRBD2 (5 bases). Between the trimmed V and J ends, which lost 2 bases and 6 bases, there was a span of 20 bases. The CDR3 is made up of 17 amino acids. In germline, CDR1 is SGHVS, CDR2 FQNEAQ. This CDR3 is CASSLLSGKGGGNEQFF. DNA for the CDR3: TGTGCCAGCAGCTTACTCTCGGGAAAGGGTGGAGGCAATGAGCAGTTCTTC.

This chain uses TRBV7-8 with TRBJ1-4, with D unresolved. The CDR3 totals 14 residues. The V gene's germline CDR1 is SGHVS and CDR2 FQNEAQ. Trimming took 2 bases from V and 0 from J, leaving 4 bases between them. The CDR3: CASSLHTTNEKLFF. In DNA, the CDR3 is TGTGCCAGCAGCTTACATACAACTAATGAAAAACTGTTTTTT. Complete variable domain (other parts from reference TRBV7-8 and TRBJ1-4): GAGVSQSPRYKVAKRGQDVALRCDPISGHVSLFWYQQALGQGPEFLTYFQNEAQLDKSGLPSDRFFAERPEGSVSTLKIQRTQQEDSAVYLCASSLHTTNEKLFFGSGTQLSVL.

The J gene is TRBJ1-5, the V gene TRBV19, with 7 bases aligning to TRBD1. CDR1 is LNHDA, CDR2 SQIVND, per germline (reference sequence). This CDR3 has 16 residues. The J segment lost 6 bases and the V segment lost 7 bases, leaving 15 bases of the junction unmatched. The CDR3 region has the DNA TGTGCCAGTACCAATCCTCTCGAGGGGGCGGGTCAGCCCCAGCATTTT. This translates into CASTNPLEGAGQPQHF.

The chain carries TRBV9 and TRBJ2-5; D call uncertain. In germline, CDR1 is SGDLS, CDR2 YYNGEE. This CDR3 region has 16 residues. Trimming pared 5 bases from V and 1 base from J, leaving 18 bases between. The CDR3 bases are TGTGCCAGCAGTGCACAACAGTGGTCCCGCCAAGAGACCCAGTACTTC. Translated, it gives CASSAQQWSRQETQYF.

The chain joins TRBV7-2 to TRBJ1-5; D may be TRBD1 (5 bases). Germline CDR1 reads SGHTA; CDR2 reads FQGNSA. The CDR3 extends over 14 amino acids. V was trimmed by 5 bases and J by 4 bases, leaving 12 bases between them. DNA of the CDR3: TGTGCCAGCAGCATCTTCGGGACTAATCAGCCCCAGCATTTT. Protein: CASSIFGTNQPQHF.

The chain carries TRBV30 and TRBJ1-5; the D is unclear. Per germline, CDR1 GTSNPN and CDR2 SVGIG (reference sequence). The CDR3 is 15 amino acids. V was cut by 0 bases and J by 5 bases, with 14 bases left in between. In nucleotides, the CDR3 is TGTGCCTGGAGTGTAGGCTTCGCAGCTGATCAGCCCCAGCATTTT. Translating it yields CAWSVGFAADQPQHF.